Presented here are 3 T cell receptor beta chains from one specimen sequenced in a study of blood T cell repertoires in COVID-19. The protocol was immunoSEQ multiplex PCR, while the TCRdb copy is restricted to in-frame clones and leaves out a portion. This repertoire shows around 96,000 clones, 90% to 95% found once; its top ten account for 3.5% to 5%. Sequencing was carried out using peripheral blood. All receptors come from a human donor with active COVID-19. The donor label of this sample is uncertain.

This chain uses TRBV18 with TRBJ1-2; TRBD1 agrees at 9 bases. The germline V gene encodes CDR1 KGHSH and CDR2 LQKENI. V dropped 4 bases and J dropped 8; count of bases not matched to a gene: 8. The CDR3 length is 14 residues. The chain's CDR3 is CASSLAGQGAGYTF. CDR3 DNA sequence: TGTGCCAGCTCACTTGCGGGACAGGGTGCCGGCTACACCTTC.

This CDR3 is CASVPEGLNNIVGTGGTKNIQYF. The CDR3 DNA reads as TGTGCCAGCGTACCCGAGGGACTTAATAACATTGTGGGGACAGGGGGGACCAAAAACATTCAGTACTTC. The chain recombines TRBV21-1 with TRBJ2-4; the table's D call TRBD1 went unverified against the DNA. TRBV21-1 is a documented pseudogene. The CDR3 has 23 residues.

CDR3: CASSQAFYNEQFF. In DNA, the CDR3 is TGTGCCAGCAGCCAAGCCTTCTACAATGAGCAGTTCTTC. The V gene is TRBV14, the J gene TRBJ2-1; D uncertain. V shed 1 base and J shed 3 bases, with 4 bases lying between them. Germline CDR1 reads SGHDN; CDR2 reads FVKESK. This CDR3 is built from 13 residues. Combining the CDR3 with reference TRBV14 and TRBJ2-1 gives the whole variable domain EAGVTQFPSHSVIEKGQTVTLRCDPISGHDNLYWYRRVMGKEIKFLLHFVKESKQDESGMPNNRFLAERTGGTYSTLKVQPAELEDSGVYFCASSQAFYNEQFFGPGTRLTVL.